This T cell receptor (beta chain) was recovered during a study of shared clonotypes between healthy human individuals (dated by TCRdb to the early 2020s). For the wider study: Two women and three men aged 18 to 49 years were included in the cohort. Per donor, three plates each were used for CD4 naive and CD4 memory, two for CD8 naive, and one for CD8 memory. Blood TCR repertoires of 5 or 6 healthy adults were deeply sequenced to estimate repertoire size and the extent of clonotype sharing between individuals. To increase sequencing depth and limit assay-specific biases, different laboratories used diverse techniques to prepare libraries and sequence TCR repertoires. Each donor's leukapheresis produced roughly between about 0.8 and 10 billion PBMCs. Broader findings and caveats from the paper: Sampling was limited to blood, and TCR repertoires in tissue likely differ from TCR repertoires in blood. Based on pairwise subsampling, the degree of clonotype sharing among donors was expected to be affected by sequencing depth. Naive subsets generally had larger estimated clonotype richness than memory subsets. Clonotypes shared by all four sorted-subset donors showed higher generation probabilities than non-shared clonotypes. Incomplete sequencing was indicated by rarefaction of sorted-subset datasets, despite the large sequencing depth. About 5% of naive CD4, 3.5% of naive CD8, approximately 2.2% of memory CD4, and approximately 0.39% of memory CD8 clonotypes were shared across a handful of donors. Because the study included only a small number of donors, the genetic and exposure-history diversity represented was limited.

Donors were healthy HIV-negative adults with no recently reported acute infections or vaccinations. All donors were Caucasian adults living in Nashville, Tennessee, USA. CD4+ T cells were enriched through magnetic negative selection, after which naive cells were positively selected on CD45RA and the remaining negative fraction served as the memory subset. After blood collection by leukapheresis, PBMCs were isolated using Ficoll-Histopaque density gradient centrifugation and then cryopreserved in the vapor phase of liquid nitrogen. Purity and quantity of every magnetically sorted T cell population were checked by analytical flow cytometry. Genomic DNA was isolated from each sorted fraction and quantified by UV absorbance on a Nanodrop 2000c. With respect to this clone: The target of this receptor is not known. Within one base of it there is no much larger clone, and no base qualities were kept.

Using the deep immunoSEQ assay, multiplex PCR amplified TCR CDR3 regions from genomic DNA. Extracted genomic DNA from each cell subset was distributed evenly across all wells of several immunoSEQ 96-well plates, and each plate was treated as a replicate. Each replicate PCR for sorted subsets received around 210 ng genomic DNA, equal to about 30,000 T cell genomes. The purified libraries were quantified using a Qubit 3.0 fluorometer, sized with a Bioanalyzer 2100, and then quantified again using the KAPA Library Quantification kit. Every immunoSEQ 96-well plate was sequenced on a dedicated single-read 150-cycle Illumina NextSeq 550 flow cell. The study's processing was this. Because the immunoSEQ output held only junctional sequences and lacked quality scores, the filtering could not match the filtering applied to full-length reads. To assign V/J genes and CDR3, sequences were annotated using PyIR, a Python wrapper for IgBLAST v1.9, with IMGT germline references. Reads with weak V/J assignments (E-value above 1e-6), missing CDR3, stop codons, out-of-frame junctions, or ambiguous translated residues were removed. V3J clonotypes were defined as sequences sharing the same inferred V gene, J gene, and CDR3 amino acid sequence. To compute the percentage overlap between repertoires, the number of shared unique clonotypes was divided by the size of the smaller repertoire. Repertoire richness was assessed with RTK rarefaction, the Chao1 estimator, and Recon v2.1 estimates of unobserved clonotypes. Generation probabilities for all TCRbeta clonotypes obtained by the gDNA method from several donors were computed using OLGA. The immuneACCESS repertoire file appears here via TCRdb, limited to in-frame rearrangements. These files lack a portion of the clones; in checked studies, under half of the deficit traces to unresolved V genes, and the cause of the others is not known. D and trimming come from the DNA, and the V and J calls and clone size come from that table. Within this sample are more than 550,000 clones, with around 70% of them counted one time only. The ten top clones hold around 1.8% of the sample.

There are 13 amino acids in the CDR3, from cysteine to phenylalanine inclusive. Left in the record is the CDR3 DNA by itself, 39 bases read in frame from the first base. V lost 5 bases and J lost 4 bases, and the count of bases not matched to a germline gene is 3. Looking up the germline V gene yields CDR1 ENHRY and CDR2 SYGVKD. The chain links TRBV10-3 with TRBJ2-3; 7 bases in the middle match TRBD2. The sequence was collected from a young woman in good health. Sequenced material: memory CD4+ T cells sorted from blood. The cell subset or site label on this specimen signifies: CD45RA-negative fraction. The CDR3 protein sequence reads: CAISNRGADTQYF. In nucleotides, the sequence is TGTGCCATCAGTAACCGGGGGGCAGATACGCAGTATTTT.